This T cell receptor (beta chain) was found in a study of vaccination and CD4 T cells after COVID-19. As for the study in general: The makeup of the convalescents was six males and four females, two of them Hispanic. The post-COVID sampling time was a median about 13 weeks after diagnosis, ranging from 35 to 161. Post-vaccination samples were procured at a median of approximately 70 days following dose two (range 14 to 241).

Researchers used the Oncomine TCR Beta short-read assay to sequence DNA from cultured CD4+ T cells. TCRdb analysed the PCR reads with MiXCR anew, one entry per CDR3 protein. The sample contains about 13,000 distinct CDR3 sequences, approximately 74% of which appear only once. Treatment indicated: approximately 9-day PBMC culture with coronavirus spike peptide pools or control peptides (ViraFEST assay). Before TCRs were sequenced, ViraFEST expanded antigen-specific T cells with peptide pools. On this clonotype itself: Its antigen is undetermined.

Trimming took off 3 bases at V and 2 bases at J, with 11 bases between the two ends. The CDR3 consists of 15 residues. The chain combines TRBV12-3 or TRBV12-4 with TRBJ1-5; TRBD1 is a possible D gene (5 bases). This specimen was CD4+ T cells from blood, cultured in vitro, taken after SARS-CoV-2 vaccination. This sequence was found in a human donor who received a COVID-19 vaccine. DNA of the CDR3: TGTGCCAGCAGTTTTTTGGGGGGTGGCAATCAGCCCCAGCATTTT. This gives the protein CASSFLGGGNQPQHF.